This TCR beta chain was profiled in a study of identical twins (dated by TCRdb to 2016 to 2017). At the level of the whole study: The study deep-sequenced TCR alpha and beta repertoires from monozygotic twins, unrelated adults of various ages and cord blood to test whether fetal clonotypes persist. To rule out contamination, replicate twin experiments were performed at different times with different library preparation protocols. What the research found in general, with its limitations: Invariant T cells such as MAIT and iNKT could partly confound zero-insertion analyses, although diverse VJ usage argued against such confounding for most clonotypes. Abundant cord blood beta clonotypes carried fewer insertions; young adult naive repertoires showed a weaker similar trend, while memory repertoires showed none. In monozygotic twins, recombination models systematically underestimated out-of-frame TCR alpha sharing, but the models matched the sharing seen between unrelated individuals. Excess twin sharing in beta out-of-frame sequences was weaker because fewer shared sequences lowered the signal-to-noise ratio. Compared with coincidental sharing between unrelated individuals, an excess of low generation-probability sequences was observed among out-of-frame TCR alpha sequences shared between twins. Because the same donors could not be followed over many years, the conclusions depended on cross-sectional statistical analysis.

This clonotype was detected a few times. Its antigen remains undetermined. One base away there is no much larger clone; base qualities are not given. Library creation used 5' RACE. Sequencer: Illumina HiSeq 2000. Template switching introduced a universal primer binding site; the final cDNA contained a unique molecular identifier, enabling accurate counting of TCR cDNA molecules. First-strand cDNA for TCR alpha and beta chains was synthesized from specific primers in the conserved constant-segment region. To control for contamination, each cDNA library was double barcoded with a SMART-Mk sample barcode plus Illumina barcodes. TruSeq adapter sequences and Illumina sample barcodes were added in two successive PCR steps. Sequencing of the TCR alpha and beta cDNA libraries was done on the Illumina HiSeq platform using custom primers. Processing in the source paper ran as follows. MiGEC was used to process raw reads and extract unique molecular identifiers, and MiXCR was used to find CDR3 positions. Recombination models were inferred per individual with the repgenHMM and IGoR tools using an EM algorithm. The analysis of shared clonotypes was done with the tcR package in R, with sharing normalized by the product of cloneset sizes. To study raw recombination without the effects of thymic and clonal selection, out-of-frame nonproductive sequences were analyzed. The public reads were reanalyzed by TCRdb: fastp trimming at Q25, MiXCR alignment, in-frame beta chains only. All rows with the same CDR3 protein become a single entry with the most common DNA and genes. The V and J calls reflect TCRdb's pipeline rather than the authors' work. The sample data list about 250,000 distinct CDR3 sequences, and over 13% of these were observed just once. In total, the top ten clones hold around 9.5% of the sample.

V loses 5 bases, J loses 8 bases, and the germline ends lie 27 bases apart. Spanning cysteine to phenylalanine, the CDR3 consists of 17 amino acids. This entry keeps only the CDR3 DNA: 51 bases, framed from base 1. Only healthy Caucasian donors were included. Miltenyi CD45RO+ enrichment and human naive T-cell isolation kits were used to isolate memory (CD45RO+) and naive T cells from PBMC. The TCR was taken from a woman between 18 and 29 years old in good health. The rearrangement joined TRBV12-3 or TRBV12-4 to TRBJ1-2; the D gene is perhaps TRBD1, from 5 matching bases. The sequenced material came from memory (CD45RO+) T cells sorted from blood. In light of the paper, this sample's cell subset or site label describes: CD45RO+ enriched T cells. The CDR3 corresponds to CASSPSLSDSGRRGYTF. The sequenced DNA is TGTGCCAGCAGTCCCTCTCTCTCCGACAGCGGAAGAAGGGGCTACACCTTC.